Described below is a single TCR beta chain sequence and its context. This sample was included in a study of technical replicates of blood from several donors. Produced via immunoSEQ multiplex PCR; TCRdb's table is partial and in-frame only. The data contain around 79,000 clones, around 94% of them singletons. This clonotype was sampled from a human donor in good health. Sequenced material: T cells isolated from PBMCs.

The chain's CDR3 is CASSLPGLAVTYEQYF. DNA for the CDR3: TGTGCCAGCAGCCTACCCGGACTAGCGGTTACCTACGAGCAGTACTTC. The chain combines TRBV7-8 with TRBJ2-7; TRBD2 aligns across 10 bases. CDR1 and CDR2 (germline): SGHVS, FQNEAQ. The CDR3 loop spans 16 amino acids. V shed 5 bases and J 2 bases; nucleotides not matched to a gene: 9.